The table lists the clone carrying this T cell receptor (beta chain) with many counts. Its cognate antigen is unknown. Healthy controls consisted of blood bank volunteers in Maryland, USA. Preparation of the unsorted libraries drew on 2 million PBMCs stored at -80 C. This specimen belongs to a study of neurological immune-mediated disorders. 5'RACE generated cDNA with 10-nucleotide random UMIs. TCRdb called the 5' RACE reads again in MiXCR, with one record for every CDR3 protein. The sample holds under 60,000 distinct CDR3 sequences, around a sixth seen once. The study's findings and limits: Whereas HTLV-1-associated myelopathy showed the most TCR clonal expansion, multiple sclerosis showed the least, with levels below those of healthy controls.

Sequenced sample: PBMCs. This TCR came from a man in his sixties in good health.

Here the CDR3 DNA reads TGCAGTGCTAACCCAGAGCGGGGCACAGATACGCAGTATTTT. It translates to CSANPERGTDTQYF. The chain employs TRBV20-1 and TRBJ2-3, with D perhaps matching TRBD2 (6 bases). V was trimmed by 4 bases and J by 1 base, leaving 12 bases between them. Germline V gene data show CDR1 as DFQATT and CDR2 as SNEGSKA (reference sequence). There are 14 residues in the CDR3.